This T cell receptor (beta chain) stems from a study of cytomegalovirus exposure and HLA in healthy donors. Whole-study findings and limits: Evidence from a later analysis indicated that most CMV-associated TCR beta chains looked HLA-restricted.

A multiplex PCR was run with 60 Vbeta primers and 13 Jbeta primers. TCRdb's table, derived via immunoSEQ multiplex PCR, lists solely in-frame clones and lacks some. The sample yields roughly 71,000 clones, 66% seen once. In the case of this clone: What it recognizes is unknown.

CDR3 size: 15 residues. Germline values: CDR1 SEHNR, CDR2 FQNEAQ (reference sequence). With V trimmed by 2 bases and J by 9 bases, 9 bases remained unmatched. Sequenced: PBMCs. The rearrangement links TRBV7-9 to TRBJ1-1; 10 bases align to TRBD1. This clonotype originated in a man in his forties or fifties in good health and CMV-seropositive. The CDR3 here is CASSLLGRQGAKAFF. The CDR3 region has the DNA TGTGCCAGCAGCTTATTAGGACGACAGGGGGCAAAAGCTTTCTTT.